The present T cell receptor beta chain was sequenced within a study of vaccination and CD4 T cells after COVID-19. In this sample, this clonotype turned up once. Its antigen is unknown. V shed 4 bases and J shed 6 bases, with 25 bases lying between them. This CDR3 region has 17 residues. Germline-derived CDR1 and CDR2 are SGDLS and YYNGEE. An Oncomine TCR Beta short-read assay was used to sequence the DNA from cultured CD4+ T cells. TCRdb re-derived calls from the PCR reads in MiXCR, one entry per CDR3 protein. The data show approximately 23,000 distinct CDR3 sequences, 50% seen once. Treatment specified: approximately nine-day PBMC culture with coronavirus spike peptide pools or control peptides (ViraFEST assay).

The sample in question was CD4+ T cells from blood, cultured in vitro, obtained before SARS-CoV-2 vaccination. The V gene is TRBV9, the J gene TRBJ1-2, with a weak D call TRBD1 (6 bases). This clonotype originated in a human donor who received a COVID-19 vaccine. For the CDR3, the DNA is TGTGCCAGCAGCCCCCCGGGACACCACGCACTTATCCATGGCTACACCTTC. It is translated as CASSPPGHHALIHGYTF.